This entry features one T cell receptor beta chain sequence. This entry belongs to a study of blood T cell repertoires in COVID-19. Study at large: Specimens from acute and convalescent COVID-19 originated in the United States, Italy and Spain. PBMCs, B-cell-depleted T cells, or T cells provided the cDNA or gDNA that made up the material.

Original methodology: Amplification with reference gene primers provided the estimates of nucleated cell counts. Sequenced by immunoSEQ multiplex PCR; TCRdb stores in-frame clones only, minus some. Clone size and V and J calls were adopted from that table, with D and trimming inferred from the DNA. The sample has 200,000 to 250,000 clones; 75% to 90% are singletons. V lost 1 base and J lost 11; bases outside the gene matches: 5. Per the germline V gene, CDR1 is LGHNA and CDR2 is YNFKEQ. This CDR3 region has 13 residues. This rearrangement joins TRBV4-2 to TRBJ1-2; 9 nucleotides line up with TRBD1. What was sequenced was peripheral blood. This receptor was taken from a woman aged 25 to 45 who had recovered from COVID-19. CDR3 protein: CASSQGPGQGYTF. In nucleotides, the CDR3 is TGTGCCAGCAGCCAAGGCCCGGGACAGGGTTACACCTTC.